These 29 T cell receptor beta chains came from one sample sequenced in a study of cytomegalovirus exposure and HLA in healthy donors. The repertoire was sequenced with immunoSEQ multiplex PCR; TCRdb's copy has only in-frame clones and lacks some. The profile shows more than 90,000 clones, around 88% of them singletons. Specimen: PBMCs. Every receptor here comes from a man between 18 and 35 years old in good health and CMV-seronegative.

This chain uses TRBV25-1 with TRBJ1-5, with D perhaps matching TRBD1 (6 bases). The CDR3 consists of 16 residues. Trimming removed 4 bases at V and 2 bases at J, with 15 bases between. Germline V gives CDR1 MGHDK, CDR2 SYGVNS. CDR3 DNA: TGTGCCAGCAGTGCCTCAGGGGCACAGGGCAATCAGCCCCAGCATTTT. Amino acid sequence: CASSASGAQGNQPQHF.

The chain has TRBV5-4 and TRBJ1-2; 7 bases agree with TRBD1. CDR3 length equals 14 residues. Trimming cost V 3 bases and J 4 bases; bases outside gene matches: 6. Per germline, CDR1 SGHNT and CDR2 YYREEE (reference sequence). The CDR3 region has the DNA TGTGCCAGCAGCTCCGACAGGGCCTTCTATGGCTACACCTTC. Translation: CASSSDRAFYGYTF.

This CDR3 is CASSYSQGRKETQYF. CDR3 nucleotides: TGTGCCAGCAGTTACTCCCAAGGGAGAAAAGAGACCCAGTACTTC. The V and J genes are TRBV6-5 and TRBJ2-5, with D possibly being TRBD2 (5 bases). The ends were cut back, 0 bases at V and 3 bases at J, with 11 bases in the middle. CDR1 and CDR2 (germline): MNHEY, SVGAGI. CDR3 size: 15 residues.

This chain links TRBV7-6 with TRBJ2-3; D is possibly TRBD1 (5 bases). The V gene's germline CDR1 is SGHVS and CDR2 FNYEAQ. The V and J ends lost 5 bases and 6 bases respectively, with 12 bases between them. The CDR3 length is 13 residues. The CDR3 DNA is TGTGCCAGCAGCCCTGACAGACCGGATACGCAGTATTTT. It codes for CASSPDRPDTQYF.

The chain carries TRBV9 and TRBJ1-6; D gene unclear. V lost 4 bases, J lost 5 bases, and 4 bases lay in between. The germline V gene has CDR1 SGDLS and CDR2 YYNGEE. CDR3 length: 12 amino acids. Here the CDR3 DNA reads TGTGCCAGCAGCCTTGATAATTCACCCCTCCACTTT. This translates into CASSLDNSPLHF.

The chain links TRBV5-4 to TRBJ2-5; 7 bases map to TRBD1. J lost 5 bases, V lost 3 bases, and 10 bases had no gene match. Looked up from germline, CDR1 is SGHNT and CDR2 is YYREEE (reference sequence). There are 15 residues in the CDR3. The DNA of the CDR3 is TGTGCCAGCAGCTCAAGAAAAGGACAGGCGGAGACCCAGTACTTC. Translated: CASSSRKGQAETQYF.

The V call is TRBV14, the J call TRBJ1-3, with a possible D match to TRBD1 (5 bases). Germline V gene data show CDR1 as SGHDN and CDR2 as FVKESK. The V and J ends lost 1 base and 9 bases respectively, with 13 bases between them. There are 14 residues in the CDR3. DNA for the CDR3: TGTGCCAGCAGCCAAGGACAGCCTAGAAGCACCATATATTTT. Translated: CASSQGQPRSTIYF.

Here the CDR3 DNA reads TGTGCCAGCAGCCCCCAGACAGGGCAAACCAATGAGCAGTTCTTC. Its translation: CASSPQTGQTNEQFF. The chain recombines TRBV7-2 with TRBJ2-1; TRBD1 aligns across 7 bases. This CDR3 contains 15 residues. Germline trimming cut 5 bases from V and 6 bases from J; bases unmatched to any gene: 10. Germline CDR1 is SGHTA and CDR2 is FQGNSA.

The chain recombines TRBV30 with TRBJ1-2, with 7 bases fitting TRBD1. The CDR3 sequence is 11 residues long. V trimming: 8 bases; J trimming: 3 bases; junction bases outside the gene matches: 3. The V gene's germline CDR1 is GTSNPN and CDR2 SVGIG (reference sequence). The CDR3 sequence: CALDRDYGYTF. The DNA of the CDR3 is TGTGCCCTTGACAGGGACTATGGCTACACCTTC.

The chain employs TRBV30 and TRBJ2-1; 11 bases align to TRBD2. V shed 0 bases, J shed 6 bases, and the junction held 4 bases outside the gene matches. CDR3 length: 15 residues. Germline CDR1 and CDR2: GTSNPN and SVGIG (reference sequence). For the CDR3, the DNA is TGTGCCTGGAGTGTACTAGCGGGAGTTGCCAATGAGCAGTTCTTC. It is translated as CAWSVLAGVANEQFF.

The table lists this clone with a count of one. The rearrangement links TRBV11-2 to TRBJ1-1, with 9 positions matching TRBD1. CDR3 length equals 15 residues. Germline lookup yields CDR1 SGHAT and CDR2 FQNNGV. With 6 bases clipped from V and 7 bases from J, the junction kept 12 bases outside the gene matches. The CDR3 nucleotides are TGTGCCAGCAGATCCCGGGACAGGGCCCTCAATGAAGCTTTCTTT. Amino acids: CASRSRDRALNEAFF.

This chain joins TRBV6-1 and TRBJ2-5; 7 nucleotides align to TRBD1. Germline CDR1 and CDR2: MNHNS and SASEGT. V dropped 7 bases and J dropped 2; count of bases not matched to a gene: 7. The CDR3 contains 14 residues. CDR3 DNA: TGTGCCAGCAACCTAAGGGGGCTACAAGAGACCCAGTACTTC. It yields the protein CASNLRGLQETQYF.

The V and J genes are TRBV9 and TRBJ2-5; 11 bases map to TRBD1. From germline, CDR1 is SGDLS and CDR2 YYNGEE. The CDR3 consists of 15 residues. V lost 4 bases and J lost 2; bases outside the gene matches: 4. The CDR3 nucleotides are TGTGCCAGCAGCAAGGGGACAGGGGGACAAGAGACCCAGTACTTC. As protein: CASSKGTGGQETQYF.

The rearrangement uses TRBV10-3 and TRBJ2-1; 12 nucleotides agree with TRBD2. The junction had 9 bases not matched to a gene; V was cut back by 6 bases and J by 9 bases. From germline, CDR1 is ENHRY and CDR2 SYGVKD. This CDR3 comprises 15 residues. CDR3 loop: CAISLGLAGNGEQFF. Here the CDR3 DNA reads TGTGCCATCAGCCTAGGACTAGCGGGGAACGGTGAGCAGTTCTTC.

Only one count was recorded for this clone. CDR3 DNA: TGTGCCAGCAGCGTATCGGGGAGAACGGCGGAGACCCAGTACTTC. Protein sequence: CASSVSGRTAETQYF. The V call is TRBV9, the J call TRBJ2-5; D possibly corresponds to TRBD2 (5 bases). The CDR3 spans 15 residues. Trimming took off 1 base at V and 5 bases at J, with 15 bases between the two ends. CDR1 and CDR2 from the germline V gene are SGDLS and YYNGEE.

This clone was recorded once. The J gene is TRBJ2-5, the V gene TRBV6-5; 7 bases map to TRBD1. V lost 5 bases to trimming and J lost 4 bases; unmatched junction nucleotides: 7. Germline CDR1 is MNHEY and CDR2 is SVGAGI. CDR3 length equals 14 residues. CDR3 in amino acids: CASSQGVYVETQYF. The CDR3 bases are TGTGCCAGCAGTCAGGGGGTGTACGTAGAGACCCAGTACTTC.

This clone was counted ten times or more. The chain employs TRBV19 and TRBJ2-7, with 9 positions matching TRBD2. The trim removed 6 bases at V and 3 bases at J, leaving 6 bases unmatched. CDR3 size: 14 residues. CDR1 is LNHDA and CDR2 is SQIVND in the germline V gene (reference sequence). CDR3 bases: TGTGCCAGTAGAAGGGGAGCGGGGGGCTACGAGCAGTACTTC. As protein: CASRRGAGGYEQYF.

This clone has a single count. This sequence joins TRBV6-1 and TRBJ2-7; a possible D gene is TRBD2 (5 bases). This CDR3 region has 15 residues. Looked up from germline, CDR1 is MNHNS and CDR2 is SASEGT. Trimming cost V 3 bases and J 0 bases, with 12 bases left between them. The chain's CDR3 is CASSDYRGSSYEQYF. In nucleotides, the CDR3 is TGTGCCAGCAGTGATTATCGGGGTAGCTCCTACGAGCAGTACTTC.

The rearrangement links TRBV5-4 to TRBJ2-1; TRBD2 agrees at 12 bases. V dropped 4 bases and J dropped 0; count of bases not matched to a gene: 5. CDR3 length equals 17 residues. Germline V gene data show CDR1 as SGHNT and CDR2 as YYREEE (reference sequence). The CDR3 nucleotides are TGTGCCAGCAGCCCAGGACTAGCGGGGAGCTCCTACAATGAGCAGTTCTTC. It encodes CASSPGLAGSSYNEQFF. Drawing the rest from reference TRBV5-4 and TRBJ2-1, the complete variable domain is ETGVTQSPTHLIKTRGQQVTLRCSSQSGHNTVSWYQQALGQGPQFIFQYYREEENGRGNFPPRFSGLQFPNYSSELNVNALELDDSALYLCASSPGLAGSSYNEQFFGPGTRLTVL.

V and J are TRBV2 and TRBJ1-2; perhaps TRBD1 as D (5 bases). Germline assignment: CDR1 SNHLY and CDR2 FYNNEI. V shed 4 bases and J shed 6 bases, with 15 bases lying between them. CDR3 length equals 14 residues. The CDR3 is CASSVDPGSDGYTF. The CDR3 DNA reads as TGTGCCAGCAGTGTTGATCCAGGGTCGGATGGCTACACCTTC.

The V call is TRBV7-9, the J call TRBJ2-7, with a weak D call TRBD2 (5 bases). V was cut by 1 base and J by 1 base, with 11 bases left in between. This CDR3 has 15 amino acids. Germline values: CDR1 SEHNR, CDR2 FQNEAQ (reference sequence). CDR3 DNA: TGTGCCAGCAGCTTAGGGACTCATATTTCCTACGAGCAGTACTTC. Translated: CASSLGTHISYEQYF.

In this sample, this clone turned up many times. At the DNA level, this CDR3 is encoded by other sequences in the same sample as well. V is TRBV12-5 and J is TRBJ1-1; tentative D call: TRBD1 (5 bases). V gave up 7 bases and J gave up 7 bases, with 13 bases separating them. The CDR3 is 12 residues long. Per germline, CDR1 LGHNT and CDR2 FRNRAP. The CDR3 DNA reads TGTGCTAGTGCCACCCGGGGGAGTGAAGCTTTCTTT. It specifies CASATRGSEAFF.

This clone appeared a single time. The chain recombines TRBV4-1 with TRBJ2-7; TRBD1 aligns across 7 bases. Germline V gene lookup returns CDR1 MGHRA and CDR2 YSYEKL. This CDR3 is 22 amino acids long. V lost 5 bases, J lost 0 bases, and 28 bases stayed unmatched. The CDR3 region is CASSAAKRVNRGLLRGSYEQYF. As DNA, the CDR3 is TGCGCCAGCAGCGCAGCCAAGAGAGTAAACAGGGGTCTGCTCCGAGGCTCCTACGAGCAGTACTTC.

The chain combines TRBV4-2 with TRBJ2-3; 8 bases fit TRBD2. V trimming: 5 bases; J trimming: 2 bases; junction bases outside the gene matches: 9. The CDR3 loop spans 16 amino acids. Germline V gives CDR1 LGHNA, CDR2 YNFKEQ. The CDR3 DNA follows: TGTGCCAGCAGCGGGGCGGGGGGTCGGGACACAGATACGCAGTATTTT. Translation gives CASSGAGGRDTDTQYF.

This sequence joins TRBV6-1 and TRBJ2-3; maybe TRBD2 (5 bases). This CDR3 contains 12 residues. From germline, CDR1 is MNHNS and CDR2 SASEGT. With 7 bases removed from V and 4 bases from J, the gap between germline ends came to 9 bases. The CDR3 DNA reads TGTGCCAGCAAGCTAGCATCAGATACGCAGTATTTT. It is translated as CASKLASDTQYF.

The V gene is TRBV7-2, the J gene TRBJ2-1; tentatively, D is TRBD2 (5 bases). Between the trimmed V and J ends, which lost 2 bases and 7 bases, there was a span of 15 bases. This CDR3 contains 15 residues. The germline gives CDR1 SGHTA, CDR2 FQGNSA. The chain's CDR3 is CASSLLAGAGNEQFF. The CDR3 nucleotides are TGTGCCAGCAGCTTATTGGCGGGCGCCGGTAATGAGCAGTTCTTC. The whole variable domain, filled in from reference TRBV7-2 and TRBJ2-1, reads GAGVSQSPSNKVTEKGKDVELRCDPISGHTALYWYRQSLGQGLEFLIYFQGNSAPDKSGLPSDRFSAERTGGSVSTLTIQRTQQEDSAVYLCASSLLAGAGNEQFFGPGTRLTVL.

This clone was seen only once. The rearrangement uses TRBV5-1 and TRBJ2-1, with a possible D match to TRBD2 (5 bases). Trimming shortened V by 6 bases and J by 0 bases, and 16 bases separated the two germline ends. CDR3 size: 16 residues. Per the germline V gene, CDR1 is SGHRS and CDR2 is YFSETQ. CDR3 sequence reads: CASTNRPGSSYNEQFF. CDR3 sequence (DNA): TGCGCCAGCACCAACAGACCGGGAAGCTCCTACAATGAGCAGTTCTTC.

The V and J genes are TRBV7-9 and TRBJ2-3, with TRBD1 matching 9 bases. The V and J ends lost 3 bases and 2 bases, in that order; junction bases with no gene match: 6. This CDR3 has 16 amino acids. Looked up from germline, CDR1 is SEHNR and CDR2 is FQNEAQ (reference sequence). The CDR3 sequence is CASSFVGTGITDTQYF. CDR3 sequence (DNA): TGTGCCAGCAGCTTTGTCGGGACAGGGATCACAGATACGCAGTATTTT.

This chain uses TRBV25-1 with TRBJ1-1, with 9 bases aligning to TRBD1. The CDR3 has 13 amino acids. The trim removed 3 bases at V and 8 bases at J, leaving 4 bases unmatched. Germline-derived CDR1 and CDR2 are MGHDK and SYGVNS. The DNA for the CDR3 is TGTGCCAGCAGTGACACAGGGGGCTCAGAAGCTTTCTTT. The encoded protein is CASSDTGGSEAFF.